The 21 T cell receptor beta chains given below trace back to one sample, sequenced in a study of regulatory T cells in long-lasting Graves disease (dated by TCRdb to the early 2020s). In light of the paper, this sample's time point label describes: persistent/refractory GD, antithyroid drugs over 5 years with positive TRAb. For both TCR sequencing and RNA sequencing, RNA was extracted from PBMCs in TRIzol. The library was prepared using multiplex PCR. Sequencing took place on an Illumina HiSeq 4000. TCR beta libraries were built with iRepertoire HTBI primers and Arm-PCR amplification of CDR3 regions. The public reads were run again by TCRdb, first through fastp at Q25 and then through MiXCR, and only productive beta chains were kept. Merged by CDR3 protein, the rows form single entries marked with the most common genes and DNA. In all, the sample holds a few hundred thousand distinct CDR3 sequences, and around a fifth of those were seen once. Of the sample, more than 6% falls within the top ten clones.

Here the sequenced sample was peripheral blood mononuclear cells (PBMCs), taken when the disease was refractory, from a patient treated with antithyroid drugs. Receptor source: a female donor with Graves disease.

The rearrangement uses TRBV27 and TRBJ2-7; the D gene is possibly TRBD2 (6 bases). Per germline, CDR1 MNHEY and CDR2 SMNVEV (reference sequence). The CDR3 consists of 13 residues. The V gene lost 8 bases and the J gene lost 3 bases, with 14 bases spanning the gap. CDR3 loop: CASGGTGDYEQYF. As DNA, the CDR3 is TGTGCCAGCGGGGGGACGGGAGACTACGAGCAGTACTTC.

The chain's CDR3 is CASSPDGRTNTGELFF. CDR3 DNA: TGTGCCAGCAGCCCGGACGGAAGAACGAACACCGGGGAGCTGTTTTTT. The V call is TRBV7-8, the J call TRBJ2-2, with D unclear. Germline values: CDR1 SGHVS, CDR2 FQNEAQ. The CDR3 length is 16 residues. Trimming took off 5 bases at V and 0 bases at J, with 13 bases between the two ends.

This clonotype was counted only a few times. V gene TRBV11-1 combines with J gene TRBJ2-2; D call uncertain. Between the trimmed V and J ends, which lost 5 bases and 7 bases, there was a span of 14 bases. CDR3 length: 14 amino acids. Germline CDR1 is SGHAT and CDR2 is FQDESV (reference sequence). This chain's CDR3 is CASSRLWSNGELFF. The CDR3 DNA reads as TGTGCCAGCAGCCGATTGTGGTCGAACGGGGAGCTGTTTTTT.

This clonotype was counted between two and nine times. J is TRBJ1-4 and V is TRBV7-2; no clear D. Germline CDR1 SGHTA, CDR2 FQGNSA. V lost 1 base and J 10 bases, leaving 10 bases between the germline ends. The CDR3 sequence is 13 residues long. The CDR3 nucleotides are TGTGCCAGCAGCTTAGATAGTTTCCCAAAACTGTTTTTT. This sequence encodes CASSLDSFPKLFF.

The V and J genes are TRBV24-1 and TRBJ2-1; D call uncertain. V was clipped by 4 bases and J by 5 bases, with 20 bases between them. Per the germline V gene, CDR1 is KGHDR and CDR2 is SFDVKD. The CDR3 loop spans 17 amino acids. The CDR3 protein is CATSDSSVYSPDNEQFF. The CDR3 DNA sequence: TGTGCCACCAGTGACTCGAGCGTATATTCCCCAGACAATGAGCAGTTCTTC.

CDR3 residues: CASILPGRGHANEQFF. The CDR3 DNA is TGTGCCAGCATCCTTCCGGGGAGGGGGCACGCCAATGAGCAGTTCTTC. The chain links TRBV11-2 to TRBJ2-1, with D perhaps given as TRBD1 or TRBD2 (7 bases each). The CDR3 consists of 16 residues. Germline-derived CDR1 and CDR2 are SGHAT and FQNNGV. Trimming took 7 bases from V and 6 from J, leaving 22 bases between them.

This clonotype has a count of ten or more. The chain joins TRBV27 to TRBJ2-6, with 10 bases aligning to TRBD1. Trimming took 5 bases from V and 0 from J; bases not matched to a gene: 4. Looked up from germline, CDR1 is MNHEY and CDR2 is SMNVEV (reference sequence). The CDR3 runs 17 residues. The DNA for the CDR3 is TGTGCCAGCAGTCCCTGGACAGGGGGCTCTGGGGCCAACGTCCTGACTTTC. It encodes CASSPWTGGSGANVLTF. Together with reference TRBV27 and TRBJ2-6, the CDR3 gives the full variable domain: EAQVTQNPRYLITVTGKKLTVTCSQNMNHEYMSWYRQDPGLGLRQIYYSMNVEVTDKGDVPEGYKVSRKEKRNFPLILESPSPNQTSLYFCASSPWTGGSGANVLTFGAGSRLTVL.

There are many counts of this clonotype. The rearrangement links TRBV28 to TRBJ1-6; D is uncertain. CDR3 length equals 16 residues. Trimming took off 6 bases at V and 5 bases at J, with 17 bases between the two ends. The germline V gene has CDR1 MDHEN and CDR2 SYDVKM. Here the CDR3 reads CASRPVGLGDNSPLHF. CDR3 bases: TGTGCCAGCAGACCCGTCGGGTTGGGTGATAATTCACCCCTCCACTTT.

The V call is TRBV4-1, the J call TRBJ1-2; D call uncertain. The germline CDR1 and CDR2 sequences are MGHRA and YSYEKL. The CDR3 has 16 residues. The germline V and J ends were trimmed by 1 base and 3 bases, with 15 bases remaining between them. CDR3 in DNA: TGCGCCAGCAGCCAAGTGAAGAGGGTCCAGGACTATGGCTACACCTTC. This translates into CASSQVKRVQDYGYTF.

Concerning this clonotype itself: This could be a read error, since a much larger clone is one nucleotide away. The rearrangement joins TRBV2 to TRBJ2-5; D might be TRBD2 (5 bases). CDR3 length: 15 residues. Germline V gene sequence: CDR1 SNHLY, CDR2 FYNNEI. CDR3 in DNA: TGTACCAGCAGTTTCAGAGGGCCAAACCAAGAGACCCAGTACTTC. Protein: CTSSFRGPNQETQYF. Combining the CDR3 with reference TRBV2 and TRBJ2-5 gives the whole variable domain EPEVTQTPSHQVTQMGQEVILRCVPISNHLYFYWYRQILGQKVEFLVSFYNNEISEKSEIFDDQFSVERPDGSNFTLKIRSTKLEDSAMYFCTSSFRGPNQETQYFGPGTRLLVL.

The chain couples TRBV6-2 or TRBV6-3 to TRBJ2-5; 7 positions match TRBD1. The V gene end was trimmed by 0 bases and the J gene end by 5 bases; junction bases not matched to a gene: 6. Germline V CDR1 and CDR2: MNHEY, SVGEGT. The CDR3 length is 15 residues. CDR3 sequence: CASSYSTGNAETQYF. The CDR3 DNA reads as TGTGCCAGCAGTTACTCGACAGGGAATGCGGAGACCCAGTACTTC.

This clonotype was counted ten times or more. This chain links TRBV6-1 with TRBJ2-7; TRBD2 agrees at 15 bases. The CDR3 covers 17 residues. The junction had 10 bases not matched to a gene; V was cut back by 8 bases and J by 2 bases. Germline CDR1 reads MNHNS; CDR2 reads SASEGT. The CDR3 bases are TGTGCCAGCCAGGGACTAGCGGGAGGCAGTGTCACCTACGAGCAGTACTTC. It translates to CASQGLAGGSVTYEQYF.

This clonotype was observed a handful of times. V usage is TRBV12-3 or TRBV12-4 and J usage is TRBJ1-5; perhaps TRBD1 as D (6 bases). The CDR3 runs to 15 residues. V gave up 6 bases and J gave up 0 bases, with 12 bases separating them. The CDR3 here is CASSFGDNSNQPQHF. The CDR3 nucleotides read TGTGCCAGCAGCTTCGGGGACAATAGCAATCAGCCCCAGCATTTT.

This clonotype was detected only a few times. V usage is TRBV5-4 and J usage is TRBJ1-1; 7 bases are a match to TRBD1. The germline V gene has CDR1 SGHNT and CDR2 YYREEE (reference sequence). J was trimmed by 2 bases and V by 0 bases; bases with no gene match: 7. There are 16 residues in the CDR3. The CDR3 DNA reads as TGTGCCAGCAGCTTGGCAACGGGACAGCGAAACACTGAAGCTTTCTTT. It specifies CASSLATGQRNTEAFF.

The chain links TRBV28 to TRBJ2-3; D gene uncertain. Trimming left V 7 bases short and J 2 bases short, with 7 bases between. Germline CDR1 is MDHEN and CDR2 is SYDVKM. This CDR3 has 12 residues. CDR3 amino acids: CASTEATDTQYF. Written as DNA, the CDR3 is TGTGCCAGCACAGAAGCCACAGATACGCAGTATTTT.

This rearrangement joins TRBV5-1 to TRBJ2-3; 12 bases match TRBD2. The ends lost 0 bases at V and 3 bases at J; junction bases unmatched: 2. Germline lookup yields CDR1 SGHRS and CDR2 YFSETQ. This CDR3 is built from 16 residues. Written as DNA, the CDR3 is TGCGCCAGCAGCTTGGTCCTAGCGGGGGGGACAGATACGCAGTATTTT. Protein sequence: CASSLVLAGGTDTQYF.

This clonotype has a handful of counts. The chain recombines TRBV18 with TRBJ1-2, with 7 bases that match TRBD1. Germline V gene data show CDR1 as KGHSH and CDR2 as LQKENI. The V segment lost 3 bases and the J segment 8 bases; nucleotides outside the gene matches: 6. The CDR3 spans 13 residues. CDR3 amino acids: CASSPGQDHGYTF. The CDR3, as DNA: TGTGCCAGCTCACCCGGACAGGACCACGGCTACACCTTC.

The genes are TRBV9 and TRBJ2-7; D is unresolved. The germline gives CDR1 SGDLS, CDR2 YYNGEE. The CDR3 covers 14 residues. The V end was cut by 0 bases, the J end by 1 base, with 8 bases between. CDR3 residues: CASSVGPTSYEQYF. The DNA of the CDR3 is TGTGCCAGCAGCGTAGGACCGACATCCTACGAGCAGTACTTC.

The CDR3 spells CSVDGVGGATNYGYTF. The CDR3, as DNA: TGCAGCGTTGATGGGGTGGGAGGAGCAACTAACTATGGCTACACCTTC. This chain uses TRBV29-1 with TRBJ1-2; no definite D call. Germline-derived CDR1 and CDR2 are SQVTM and ANQGSEA. This CDR3 is 16 amino acids long. The germline V and J ends were trimmed by 3 bases and 0 bases, with 17 bases remaining between them. The full variable domain, its missing parts supplied by reference TRBV29-1 and TRBJ1-2, is SAVISQKPSRDICQRGTSLTIQCQVDSQVTMMFWYRQQPGQSLTLIATANQGSEATYESGFVIDKFPISRPNLTFSTLTVSNMSPEDSSIYLCSVDGVGGATNYGYTFGSGTRLTVV.

This clonotype has a count of ten or more. The chain combines TRBV12-3 or TRBV12-4 with TRBJ2-5; 8 bases agree with TRBD2. V lost 4 bases and J lost 5; bases outside the gene matches: 3. The CDR3 runs to 13 residues. The CDR3 DNA is TGTGCCAGCAGTTCCCAGCGGGGGGAGACCCAGTACTTC. Its translation: CASSSQRGETQYF.

The chain links TRBV27 to TRBJ2-5, with 8 bases lining up with TRBD2. J was trimmed by 4 bases and V by 6 bases; bases with no gene match: 4. There are 13 residues in the CDR3. Germline values: CDR1 MNHEY, CDR2 SMNVEV (reference sequence). The CDR3, as DNA: TGTGCCAGCAGCGGGGGGGCCAGAGAGACCCAGTACTTC. Residues: CASSGGARETQYF.